The sequence of this T cell receptor beta chain was determined in a study of T-cell memory formation after mild COVID-19 (dated by TCRdb to about 2021). Regarding the complete study: TCR sequence clusters from the two donors were found to be largely donor specific. T-cell clones expanding and contracting after mild COVID-19 in two donors were tracked by longitudinal TCRalpha and TCRbeta repertoire sequencing. Two young, previously healthy adult volunteers made up the cohort, one male and one female. The paper's findings and limits, for the study overall: SARS-CoV-2 specificity of the second-wave clones peaking on day 37 was not confirmed. Clones that contracted from day 15 to 85 showed balanced CD4/CD8 phenotypes, whereas a second wave of clones that expanded from day 15 to 37 leaned towards CD4+. Only a couple of mild cases were covered by the study, and larger cohorts that include severe cases with pre-infection samples were considered necessary. Contracting CD4+ clones were located mainly in the CM and EM memory subsets, whereas CD8+ clones were found to be enriched in EMRA. Some responding clones were detected in pre-infection memory, which suggested that pre-existing cross-reactive memory T cells had joined the SARS-CoV-2 response.

Concerning this clonotype itself: It lacks a known antigen. Per-nucleotide qualities are absent, and no much larger clonotype sits a single base away.

PBMCs were isolated by Ficoll-Paque density gradient centrifugation. Sequencer: Illumina NovaSeq 6000. TCRalpha and TCRbeta cDNA libraries were built by 5'RACE with constant-segment primers, adding sample barcodes and unique molecular identifiers. RNA was extracted from every sample with Trizol reagent. Libraries were amplified in two PCR steps, with a second sample barcode and Illumina TruSeq adapters added in the second step. Libraries were sequenced on an Illumina NovaSeq with 2 x 150 bp paired-end reads. Regarding the original processing steps: Demultiplexing of reads and collapsing into UMI-guided consensus sequences were performed with migec v1.2.7. Using mixcr v2.1.11, UMI consensuses were aligned to TRA and TRB V and J templates and then assembled into clonotypes. A clonotype was counted as expanded or contracted only if both edgeR and NoisET called the change significant, with noise models trained on biological replicates. For edgeR calls, the cutoffs were a false discovery rate-adjusted p below 0.01 and a log2 fold-change threshold of 1. As an exploratory analysis of dynamics, max-normalized trajectories of the 1000 most abundant clonotypes were examined by PCA with hierarchical clustering. The CD4 or CD8 phenotype of responding clones was assigned using the separately sequenced CD4+ and CD8+ repertoires. TCRdb handled the public reads itself, with Q25 trimming in fastp and clone calling in MiXCR, and kept productive beta chains. Entries are consolidated by CDR3 protein sequence, retaining the most common genes and DNA. TCRdb, not the authors, supplied the V and J calls. The sample contains under 400,000 distinct CDR3 sequences, 20% to 25% of them found a single time. Under 15% of the sample is in the top ten clones.

The TCR comes from an adult woman who had mild COVID-19 (a few samples of this study predate the infection). The sample titles of this study are shuffled in the database, so cell type and time point are left out; the donor was told from shared clones. Sequenced material: PBMCs or a T cell subset sorted from them (not recorded which).

The sequenced DNA: TGCGCCAGCAGCGGAACAGGGGGCGCAACTAATGAAAAACTGTTTTTT. This gives the protein CASSGTGGATNEKLFF. The V and J genes are TRBV5-1 and TRBJ1-4, and TRBD1 aligns with 9 junction nucleotides. The CDR3 contains 16 residues, cysteine and phenylalanine counted. Only CDR3 DNA is held: 48 bases, read in frame from base 1. Taken from the germline V gene, the CDR1 and CDR2 loops are SGHRS and YFSETQ. V is pruned by 4 bases and J by 0 bases, leaving 4 bases of the junction without a gene match.